A single sample gave rise to the 14 T cell receptor beta chains below, sequenced in a study of T cell responses to AZD1222 COVID-19 vaccine. Assay: immunoSEQ multiplex PCR; the TCRdb copy retains only in-frame clones and omits some. Seen here are around 65,000 clones, 83% observed once, and the top ten hold around 27%. The specimen comprised peripheral blood, sampled 28 days after the second AZD1222 dose. The receptor set was obtained from an adult who received the AZD1222 COVID-19 vaccine.

This clone came up once. The chain couples TRBV7-9 to TRBJ1-2, with D unresolved. In germline, CDR1 is SEHNR, CDR2 FQNEAQ (reference sequence). The CDR3 is 12 residues long. V lost 0 bases, J lost 6 bases, and 5 bases lay in between. The CDR3 bases are TGTGCCAGCAGCTTAGCAGGGAATGGCTACACCTTC. It specifies CASSLAGNGYTF.

V usage is TRBV3-1 (or the pseudogene TRBV3-2) and J usage is TRBJ2-3; 7 bases map to TRBD1. This CDR3 region has 15 residues. Germline lookup yields CDR1 LGHDT and CDR2 YNNKEL (reference sequence). V lost 1 base and J lost 3; bases outside the gene matches: 4. The DNA of the CDR3 is TGTGCCAGCAGCCAAGGGACGGGACAGACAGATACGCAGTATTTT. It yields the protein CASSQGTGQTDTQYF.

The chain employs TRBV7-2 and TRBJ2-3; TRBD2 matches 14 bases. The CDR3 sequence is 17 residues long. From germline, CDR1 is SGHTA and CDR2 FQGNSA. J lost 2 bases, V lost 5 bases, and 6 bases had no gene match. The CDR3 DNA is TGTGCCAGCAGCCGGACTAGCGGGAGGACTTACACAGATACGCAGTATTTT. It is translated as CASSRTSGRTYTDTQYF.

The gene calls are TRBV19 and TRBJ1-2; possible D gene TRBD1, 5 bases. The CDR3 is 14 amino acids. Trimming left V 4 bases short and J 2 bases short, with 11 bases between. Germline V gene sequence: CDR1 LNHDA, CDR2 SQIVND (reference sequence). The CDR3 protein is CASSSQGGNYGYTF. CDR3 DNA: TGTGCCAGTAGTAGCCAGGGAGGGAACTATGGCTACACCTTC.

The V and J genes are TRBV14 and TRBJ1-2, with D hard to call. The CDR3 consists of 13 residues. Trimming took off 4 bases at V and 6 bases at J, with 12 bases between the two ends. Germline V gene lookup returns CDR1 SGHDN and CDR2 FVKESK. The CDR3 bases are TGTGCCAGCAGCCCCAGGCTCAATGATGGCTACACCTTC. Its protein is CASSPRLNDGYTF.

This chain links TRBV19 with TRBJ2-2; D possibly corresponds to TRBD1 (5 bases). Trimming took off 7 bases at V and 7 bases at J, with 7 bases between the two ends. Germline CDR1 is LNHDA and CDR2 is SQIVND (reference sequence). The CDR3 spans 11 residues. The CDR3 here is CASMGRGELFF. In nucleotides, the CDR3 is TGTGCCAGTATGGGGCGCGGGGAGCTGTTTTTT.

The CDR3 is CASSFSTGVNTEAFF. The CDR3 DNA is TGTGCCAGCAGTTTCTCGACAGGGGTGAACACTGAAGCTTTCTTT. The chain employs TRBV27 and TRBJ1-1; TRBD1 matches 8 bases. Germline assignment: CDR1 MNHEY and CDR2 SMNVEV (reference sequence). The CDR3 extends over 15 amino acids. Trimming removed 3 bases from V and 0 bases from J; junction bases left unmatched: 3.

V is TRBV5-4 and J is TRBJ1-6; D not resolved. The CDR3 loop spans 13 amino acids. Trimming left V 9 bases short and J 4 bases short, with 11 bases between. Looked up from germline, CDR1 is SGHNT and CDR2 is YYREEE (reference sequence). In DNA, the CDR3 is TGTGCCACCGGAGGGATTTATAATTCACCCCTCCACTTT. Translation: CATGGIYNSPLHF.

The genes are TRBV5-6 and TRBJ2-3, with a weak D call TRBD2 (5 bases). V gave up 0 bases and J gave up 1 base, with 9 bases separating them. The CDR3 is 15 amino acids. CDR1 SGHDT and CDR2 YYEEEE come from the germline V gene. For the CDR3, the DNA is TGTGCCAGCAGCTTGGAACCCGGGGGCACAGATACGCAGTATTTT. It translates to CASSLEPGGTDTQYF.

V and J are TRBV7-9 and TRBJ1-2, with D unresolved. CDR1 and CDR2 (germline): SEHNR, FQNEAQ (reference sequence). Deletions cut 1 base from V and 3 bases from J, with 9 bases between. The CDR3 contains 14 residues. The CDR3 here is CASSLVGSDYGYTF. CDR3 DNA sequence: TGTGCCAGCAGCTTAGTCGGGTCGGACTATGGCTACACCTTC.

CDR3 nucleotides: TGTGCCAGCAGCTTTCTTGCCGACGGCTACACCTTC. It is translated as CASSFLADGYTF. This rearrangement joins TRBV7-2 to TRBJ1-2; no clear D gene. The V end was cut by 3 bases, the J end by 8 bases, with 10 bases between. CDR3 size: 12 residues. Germline values: CDR1 SGHTA, CDR2 FQGNSA.

The chain combines TRBV10-3 with TRBJ1-3; D is unclear. CDR1 ENHRY and CDR2 SYGVKD come from the germline V gene. V was pared by 11 bases and J by 4 bases, with 9 bases between. The CDR3 extends over 11 amino acids. CDR3 in amino acids: CALLAGNTIYF. CDR3 nucleotides: TGTGCCCTGCTGGCAGGAAACACCATATATTTT.

The chain combines TRBV12-3 or TRBV12-4 with TRBJ1-6; no firm D call. V lost 6 bases to trimming and J lost 7 bases, with 10 bases between them. There are 13 residues in the CDR3. The CDR3 is CASRPVVNSPLHF. CDR3 sequence (DNA): TGTGCCAGCAGGCCGGTGGTAAATTCACCCCTCCACTTT.

A few counts support this clone. This chain uses TRBV4-1 with TRBJ1-5, with D possibly TRBD1 on 5 matching bases. CDR1 and CDR2 (germline): MGHRA, YSYEKL. V gave up 0 bases and J gave up 9 bases, with 12 bases separating them. CDR3 length equals 14 residues. The CDR3 DNA is TGCGCCAGCAGCCAAGAGGAGGGGCTGGGGCCCCAGCATTTT. Its protein product is CASSQEEGLGPQHF.